This T cell receptor (beta chain) was captured by sequencing in a study of shared clonotypes between healthy human individuals. General study points: Depth was large, yet rarefaction showed that sorted-subset sequencing was incomplete.

As to this clone: As yet, its antigen is unknown.

TCRdb keeps only in-frame clones here, not all; method: immunoSEQ multiplex PCR. The data contain around 1,100,000 clones, approximately 75% of them singletons. J lost 4 bases, V lost 3 bases, and 9 bases had no gene match. Germline lookup yields CDR1 SGDLS and CDR2 YYNGEE. The CDR3 is 16 residues long. The chain is built from TRBV9 and TRBJ2-3; 9 nucleotides align to TRBD1. The clonotype originates from a man aged 18-30 years in good health. Some clones in this sample may be carry-over from other donors' samples. Sequencing was performed on memory CD4+ T cells from PBMCs. Subset given: CD45RA-negative fraction. DNA for the CDR3: TGTGCCAGCAGCGCGAGGGGGACAGGGAATCCAGATACGCAGTATTTT. Translation gives CASSARGTGNPDTQYF. The full variable domain, completed using reference TRBV9 and TRBJ2-3, is DSGVTQTPKHLITATGQRVTLRCSPRSGDLSVYWYQQSLDQGLQFLIQYYNGEERAKGNILERFSAQQFPDLHSELNLSSLELGDSALYFCASSARGTGNPDTQYFGPGTRLTVL.